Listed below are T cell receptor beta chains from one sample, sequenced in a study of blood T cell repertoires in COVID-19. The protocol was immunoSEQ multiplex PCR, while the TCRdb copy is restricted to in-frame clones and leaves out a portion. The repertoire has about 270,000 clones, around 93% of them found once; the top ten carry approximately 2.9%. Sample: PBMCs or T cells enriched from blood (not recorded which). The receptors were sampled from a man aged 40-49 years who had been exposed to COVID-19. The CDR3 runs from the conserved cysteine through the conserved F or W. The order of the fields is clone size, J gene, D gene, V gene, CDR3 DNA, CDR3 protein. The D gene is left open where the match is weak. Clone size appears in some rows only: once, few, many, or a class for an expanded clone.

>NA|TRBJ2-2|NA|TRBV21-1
TGTGCCAGCCCCTGGGACAGGGGGCACGGGGAGCTGTTTTTT
CASPWDRGHGELFF
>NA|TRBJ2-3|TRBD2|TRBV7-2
TGTGCCAGCAGCGCCACTAGCGGGACAGATACGCAGTATTTT
CASSATSGTDTQYF
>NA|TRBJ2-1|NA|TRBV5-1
TGCGCCAGCAGCCCATATCAAGGGGAGGACTACAATGAGCAGTTCTTC
CASSPYQGEDYNEQFF
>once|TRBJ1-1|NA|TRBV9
TGTGCCAGCAGCGTAGATGCTTCCCCGGTCGGGGCTTTCTTT
CASSVDASPVGAFF
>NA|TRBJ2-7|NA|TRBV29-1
TGCAGCGTTGATCTCAGGGGAGCCGAGCAGTACTTC
CSVDLRGAEQYF
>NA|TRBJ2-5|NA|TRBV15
TGTGCCACCAGCAGAGAACAAACCGAAGAGACCCAGTACTTC
CATSREQTEETQYF
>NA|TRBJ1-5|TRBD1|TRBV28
TGTGCCAGCAACATAGGGACAGGGGAGGTTCTGCCCCAGCATTTT
CASNIGTGEVLPQHF
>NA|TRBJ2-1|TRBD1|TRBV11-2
TGTGCCAGCAGCCCCAGGACAGGACCTAGGAATGAGCAGTTCTTC
CASSPRTGPRNEQFF
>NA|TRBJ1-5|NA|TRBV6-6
TGTGCCAGCAGTCCCTTGGGCAGGGACAATCAGCCCCAGCATTTT
CASSPLGRDNQPQHF
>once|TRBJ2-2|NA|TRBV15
TGTGCCACCAGCAGAGTGGGGCCAGGGCCCACCGGGGAGCTGTTTTTT
CATSRVGPGPTGELFF
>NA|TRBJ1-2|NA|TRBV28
TGTGCCAGCAGAAAGACAGTGTTCTTCTATGGCTACACCTTC
CASRKTVFFYGYTF
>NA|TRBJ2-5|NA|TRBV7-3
TGTGCCAGCAGCTTAAGTGGTGGGTCCCTAGCCCCTCAAGAGACCCAGTACTTC
CASSLSGGSLAPQETQYF
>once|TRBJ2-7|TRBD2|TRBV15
TGTGCCACCAGCAGAGCTGGTAGCGGGAGTAATGAGCAGTACTTC
CATSRAGSGSNEQYF
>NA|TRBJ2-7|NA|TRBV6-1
TGTGCCAGCAGTGAAACAGTGACAGAGTACGAGCAGTACTTC
CASSETVTEYEQYF
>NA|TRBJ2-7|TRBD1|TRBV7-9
TGTGCCAGCAGCATCTATGGGGACAGGGTGAACGAGCAGTACTTC
CASSIYGDRVNEQYF
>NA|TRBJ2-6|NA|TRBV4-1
TGCGCCAGCAGCCGAGCTACAGGGTACCTCTCTGGGGCCAACGTCCTGACTTTC
CASSRATGYLSGANVLTF